The rows below give T cell receptor beta chains drawn from one sample of a study of T-cell memory formation after mild COVID-19. MiXCR, run by TCRdb on the 5' RACE reads, gives a single entry per CDR3 protein. This sample has around 250,000 distinct CDR3 sequences, with around 15% found just once. Specimen: PBMCs or a T cell subset sorted from them (not recorded which). These TCRs come from a man aged 18 to 29 who had mild COVID-19 (a few samples of this study predate the infection). Cell type and time point are not known. Both conserved end residues are part of each CDR3. The D gene is left open where the match is weak. Only part of the rows carry a size: once, few, many, or a class if the clone is expanded.

V gene	D gene	J gene	clone size	CDR3 protein	CDR3 DNA
TRBV12-3/TRBV12-4	.	TRBJ1-5	.	CASSFSGPRSNQPQHF	TGTGCCAGCAGTTTTTCAGGGCCTCGTAGCAATCAGCCCCAGCATTTT
TRBV29-1	TRBD2	TRBJ2-2	.	CSVEYGGGLTGELFF	TGCAGCGTTGAGTATGGCGGGGGTCTAACCGGGGAGCTGTTTTTT
TRBV20-1	.	TRBJ2-7	.	CSARDAGILSYEQYF	TGCAGTGCTAGAGATGCGGGCATCCTATCCTACGAGCAGTACTTC
TRBV5-1	.	TRBJ2-1	few	CASSQGGTAGDNEQFF	TGCGCCAGCAGCCAGGGGGGGACAGCGGGAGACAATGAGCAGTTCTTC
TRBV5-1	.	TRBJ1-1	.	CASSFRARETEAFF	TGCGCCAGCAGCTTCAGGGCTCGTGAGACTGAAGCTTTCTTT
TRBV12-3/TRBV12-4	.	TRBJ2-1	few	CASSFGPWQFF	TGTGCCAGCAGTTTCGGACCCTGGCAGTTCTTC
TRBV7-9	.	TRBJ2-3	many	CASSASPYGTSSTDTQYF	TGTGCCAGCAGCGCCTCCCCCTACGGGACCTCTAGCACAGATACGCAGTATTTT
TRBV6-1	.	TRBJ1-2	few	CASTLIGGAGGYTF	TGTGCCAGCACCTTAATAGGGGGTGCCGGCGGCTACACCTTC
TRBV5-1	.	TRBJ2-5	few	CASSDRTSGPETQYF	TGCGCCAGCAGCGACAGAACTAGTGGTCCGGAGACCCAGTACTTC
TRBV30	.	TRBJ2-5	few	CAWSVGGIRETQYF	TGTGCCTGGAGTGTGGGAGGAATTAGAGAGACCCAGTACTTC
TRBV7-2	.	TRBJ2-3	few	CASSLDTGDTDTQYF	TGTGCCAGCAGCTTAGACACAGGCGACACAGATACGCAGTATTTT
TRBV11-2	.	TRBJ2-4	.	CASGRVAQNIQYF	TGTGCCAGCGGTAGGGTTGCCCAAAACATTCAGTACTTC
TRBV6-2/TRBV6-3	.	TRBJ2-1	.	CASSIHGDSEQFF	TGTGCCAGCAGTATACATGGTGACAGCGAGCAGTTCTTC
TRBV27	.	TRBJ1-6	few	CASSYWNSPLHF	TGTGCCAGCAGTTATTGGAATTCACCCCTCCACTTT
TRBV2	TRBD2	TRBJ2-2	.	CASSGGLASTGELFF	TGTGCCAGCAGCGGAGGACTAGCGTCCACCGGGGAGCTGTTTTTT
TRBV7-9	.	TRBJ2-1	.	CASSSRASGDEQFF	TGTGCCAGCAGCTCTCGGGCCTCAGGGGATGAGCAGTTCTTC
TRBV11-2	.	TRBJ2-6	few	CASSQGHTGSGANVLTF	TGTGCCAGCAGCCAAGGGCACACGGGCTCTGGGGCCAACGTCCTGACTTTC
TRBV20-1	TRBD2	TRBJ2-3	.	CSAIHGGAPDTQYF	TGCAGTGCTATCCACGGGGGGGCTCCAGATACGCAGTATTTT
TRBV15	TRBD2	TRBJ2-5	few	CATSASGGVLAQYF	TGTGCCACCTCGGCTAGCGGGGGTGTTCTGGCCCAGTACTTC
TRBV24-1	.	TRBJ1-1	.	CATSDGHSEAFF	TGTGCCACCAGTGACGGACATTCGGAAGCTTTCTTT
TRBV28	.	TRBJ2-2	few	CASSLRTPGELFF	TGTGCCAGCAGTTTACGGACCCCCGGGGAGCTGTTTTTT
TRBV5-4	TRBD2	TRBJ2-1	.	CASSSGTSGPSSYNEQFF	TGTGCCAGCAGCTCCGGGACTAGCGGGCCCAGCTCCTACAATGAGCAGTTCTTC